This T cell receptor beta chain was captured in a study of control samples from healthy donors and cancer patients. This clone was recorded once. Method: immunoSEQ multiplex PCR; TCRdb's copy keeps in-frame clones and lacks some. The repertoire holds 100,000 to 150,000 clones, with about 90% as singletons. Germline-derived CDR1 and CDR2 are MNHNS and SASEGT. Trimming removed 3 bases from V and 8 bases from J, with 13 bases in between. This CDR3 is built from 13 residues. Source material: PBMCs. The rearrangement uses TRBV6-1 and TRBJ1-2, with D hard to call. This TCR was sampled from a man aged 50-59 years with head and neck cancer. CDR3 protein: CASSDRTRRGYTF. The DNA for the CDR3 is TGTGCCAGCAGTGACAGGACCCGGCGAGGCTACACCTTC.